The clone carrying this TCR beta chain was seen a handful of times. The antigen remains unidentified. Naive CD4+ T cells were purified with Tregs depleted by CD25. Full-length variable regions came from constant-region reverse primers plus semi-nested Nested Universal Primer A PCR. TCRdb fed the 5' RACE reads into MiXCR, producing one record per CDR3 protein. The sample has 13,000 or so distinct CDR3 sequences, less than 25% seen once. Study conclusions and caveats: Tumor memory CD4+ T cell TCR gene usage was found to cluster with blood and lymph node memory CD4+ cells and with lymph node naive CD4+ cells. Greatest tumor Treg TCR overlap was with tumor naive CD4+ cells.

The CDR3 has 17 residues. The V gene lost 1 base and the J gene lost 0 bases, with 13 bases spanning the gap. The chain joins TRBV12-3 or TRBV12-4 to TRBJ1-3; D call uncertain. Sequencing was done on a sample of naive CD4+ T cells sorted from blood. Subset specified: naive CD4+ T cells, CD4+CD45RA+CD25-. This TCR came from a female donor with breast cancer. Written as DNA, the CDR3 is TGTGCCAGCAGTTTAGAAGGCGGACTGTCCTCTGGAAACACCATATATTTT. It yields the protein CASSLEGGLSSGNTIYF.